Each of the 23 T cell receptor beta chains below was sequenced from the same sample in a study of spatial heterogeneity in lung cancer (dated by TCRdb to about 2019). These receptors have no identified antigens. Library prep was done by 5' RACE. Sequencing was carried out with a NextSeq 500. The raw public data were reprocessed by TCRdb itself: fastp quality trimming at Q25, MiXCR clonotype calling, in-frame beta chains only. Merged by CDR3 protein, the rows form single entries marked with the most common genes and DNA. This sample lists approximately 12,000 distinct CDR3 sequences; approximately 4.6% were detected once. Approximately 26% of the sample comes from the top ten. The meaning of the sample's time point label: sample taken at primary tumor resection. General study outcomes and caveats: The tumor nonsynonymous mutation count correlated with the number of expanded alpha and beta TCRs within the tumor.

The sample consisted of lung tumor tissue, taken at surgery. Receptors were obtained from a male donor with early-stage non-small cell lung cancer.

This clonotype was picked up many times. This beta chain represents an off-target read in a library built for alpha chains; its size is of limited meaning. This rearrangement joins TRBV5-1 to TRBJ2-3; D call uncertain. Trimming removed 3 bases from V and 0 bases from J, with 8 bases in between. CDR1 is SGHRS and CDR2 is YFSETQ in the germline V gene. The CDR3 loop spans 14 amino acids. CDR3 loop: CASSSDHSTDTQYF. In nucleotides, the CDR3 is TGCGCCAGCAGCTCGGACCATAGCACAGATACGCAGTATTTT.

About this clonotype itself: This beta chain appears as a stray read in a library generated for alpha chains; its size is not informative. The chain couples TRBV2 to TRBJ2-3; 8 nucleotides match TRBD2. Trimming at V came to 6 bases and at J to 3 bases, leaving 5 bases not matched to a gene. The CDR3 has 14 amino acids. CDR1 is SNHLY and CDR2 is FYNNEI in the germline V gene. The CDR3 sequence: CASRAGLATDTQYF. The CDR3 bases are TGTGCCAGCAGGGCAGGACTAGCAACAGATACGCAGTATTTT.

Concerning this clonotype itself: A library prepared for alpha chains yielded this beta chain as an off-target read; its size is of little meaning. J is TRBJ2-5 and V is TRBV24-1; tentatively, D is TRBD2 (6 bases). CDR1 KGHDR and CDR2 SFDVKD come from the germline V gene. The length of the CDR3 is 14 residues. The V end was cut by 0 bases, the J end by 3 bases, with 7 bases between. The CDR3 DNA is TGTGCCACCAGTGATTTGGGCGGGGAAGAGACCCAGTACTTC. Translated: CATSDLGGEETQYF.

Many counts were recorded for this clonotype. The library was designed around alpha chains, so this beta chain is a stray read whose abundance carries little weight. This chain connects TRBV6-5 to TRBJ1-3, with no clear D. The ends were cut back, 0 bases at V and 0 bases at J, with 12 bases in the middle. From germline, CDR1 is MNHEY and CDR2 SVGAGI. The CDR3 extends over 17 amino acids. The chain's CDR3 is CASSYSRNPYSGNTIYF. In DNA form, the CDR3 reads TGTGCCAGCAGTTACTCCCGGAACCCGTACTCTGGAAACACCATATATTTT.

This clonotype was seen at least ten times. This beta chain represents an off-target read in a library built for alpha chains; its size is of limited meaning. The chain is built from TRBV20-1 and TRBJ2-2; 9 bases are shared with TRBD1. The CDR3 contains 15 residues. Trimming removed 3 bases from V and 2 bases from J; junction bases left unmatched: 4. CDR1 is DFQATT and CDR2 is SNEGSKA in the germline V gene (reference sequence). For the CDR3, the DNA is TGCAGTGCTAGCAGGACAGGGGAAAACACCGGGGAGCTGTTTTTT. Translated: CSASRTGENTGELFF.

This clonotype was counted at least ten times. The library was designed around alpha chains, so this beta chain is a stray read whose abundance carries little weight. This chain joins TRBV20-1 and TRBJ2-1; tentatively, D is TRBD1 (5 bases). V was pared by 5 bases and J by 6 bases, with 11 bases between. Germline CDR1 and CDR2: DFQATT and SNEGSKA (reference sequence). The CDR3 is made up of 12 amino acids. For the CDR3, the DNA is TGCAGTGCTGCCCGCAGGGTCAATGAGCAGTTCTTC. Translating it yields CSAARRVNEQFF.

This clonotype showed up many times. Found in a library prepared for alpha chains, this beta chain is an off-target read, and its abundance has little meaning. The chain carries TRBV12-3 or TRBV12-4 and TRBJ2-7, with D perhaps matching TRBD2 (6 bases). This CDR3 spans 12 amino acids. Deletions cut 6 bases from V and 6 bases from J, with 12 bases between. CDR3 nucleotides: TGTGCCAGCAGGCGGGACTCCCGCGAGCAGTACTTC. Translation gives CASRRDSREQYF.

This clonotype was counted at least ten times. With the library built for alpha chains, this beta chain is off target and its frequency is not meaningful. The rearrangement links TRBV6-1 to TRBJ1-5; D is ambiguous. CDR3 length equals 14 residues. Germline V gives CDR1 MNHNS, CDR2 SASEGT. Trimming removed 4 bases from V and 3 bases from J, with 10 bases in between. CDR3 amino acids: CASSGGKVNQPQHF. CDR3 DNA: TGTGCCAGCAGTGGAGGGAAGGTCAATCAGCCCCAGCATTTT.

This clonotype was counted ten times or more. The library was prepared for alpha chains; this beta chain is a stray read, so its frequency means little. This CDR3 is CASRSSGESSYEQYF. CDR3 nucleotide sequence: TGTGCCAGCAGATCTAGCGGGGAGAGCTCCTACGAGCAGTACTTC. The chain joins TRBV25-1 to TRBJ2-7; TRBD2 matches 9 bases. The germline V gene encodes CDR1 MGHDK and CDR2 SYGVNS. The CDR3 extends over 15 amino acids. With 6 bases clipped from V and 0 bases from J, the junction kept 6 bases outside the gene matches.

About this clonotype itself: This beta chain is a stray read from a library made for alpha chains; its abundance is not meaningful. The J gene is TRBJ2-2, the V gene TRBV6-1; 9 nucleotides match TRBD2. The CDR3 covers 16 residues. CDR1 is MNHNS, CDR2 SASEGT, per germline. V dropped 7 bases and J dropped 2; count of bases not matched to a gene: 8. CDR3 loop: CASTQAGGLNTGELFF. The CDR3 nucleotides read TGTGCCAGCACCCAAGCGGGGGGACTAAACACCGGGGAGCTGTTTTTT.

This clonotype was counted at least ten times. The DNA is left out, because the CDR3 cannot be placed on it with certainty; the CDR3 is given as TCRdb lists it. This beta chain came through as a stray read in a library set up for alpha chains, and its size says little. The V call is TRBV3-2, the J call TRBJ1-3; the D segment call TRBD1 is taken from the table without a DNA check. TRBV3-2 is designated a pseudogene. The CDR3 is 17 residues long, counting both termini. The CDR3 spells CASSQERGVGAGNTIYF.

Comment on this clonotype: With the library built for alpha chains, this beta chain is off target and its frequency is not meaningful. V is TRBV2 and J is TRBJ1-1; 11 bases align to TRBD1. This CDR3 has 17 residues. Germline V gene lookup returns CDR1 SNHLY and CDR2 FYNNEI. The V gene end was trimmed by 0 bases and the J gene end by 8 bases; junction bases not matched to a gene: 11. CDR3 nucleotide sequence: TGTGCCAGCAGTGAAGCCCAAGGACAGGGGGCTAATCTGGAAGCTTTCTTT. This encodes CASSEAQGQGANLEAFF.

This clonotype has at least ten counts. Because this beta chain is a stray read in a library intended to capture alpha chains, its abundance should not be given much weight. The chain combines TRBV7-9 with TRBJ1-6; D is perhaps TRBD1 (5 bases). The CDR3 has 15 amino acids. Germline values: CDR1 SEHNR, CDR2 FQNEAQ (reference sequence). V lost 5 bases to trimming and J lost 7 bases, with 15 bases between them. CDR3 loop: CASSPSGATNSPLHF. The CDR3 coding sequence is TGTGCCAGCAGCCCGTCCGGGGCAACGAATTCACCCCTCCACTTT.

This clonotype was seen at least ten times. This beta chain was picked up by a library intended for alpha chains and is off target, so its count carries little meaning. The genes are TRBV14 and TRBJ1-1, with 9 nucleotides matching TRBD1. Germline V gene lookup returns CDR1 SGHDN and CDR2 FVKESK. The CDR3 runs to 16 residues. The V gene end was trimmed by 1 base and the J gene end by 0 bases; junction bases not matched to a gene: 3. The CDR3 reads CASSQAGQGLNTEAFF. The CDR3, as DNA: TGTGCCAGCAGCCAAGCGGGACAGGGATTGAACACTGAAGCTTTCTTT.

With regard to this clonotype: In a library made to pick up alpha chains, this beta chain is a stray read with a size that means little. This chain connects TRBV6-2 or TRBV6-3 to TRBJ1-1; D is uncertain. CDR3 size: 13 residues. Germline assignment: CDR1 MNHEY and CDR2 SVGEGT. V lost 2 bases and J lost 7, with 11 bases in between. CDR3 DNA sequence: TGTGCCAGCAGTTACCTTCCGACCAGTGAAGCTTTCTTT. Amino acid sequence: CASSYLPTSEAFF.

This clonotype was recorded many times. Since the library was made to target alpha chains, this beta chain is a stray read and its abundance is not meaningful. The chain recombines TRBV5-6 with TRBJ2-3; D perhaps matches TRBD2 (6 bases). This CDR3 has 13 amino acids. The germline V and J ends were trimmed by 3 bases and 5 bases, with 10 bases remaining between them. Germline CDR1 and CDR2: SGHDT and YYEEEE. The CDR3 spells CASSSGRIDTQYF. The CDR3 DNA sequence: TGTGCCAGCAGCTCTGGGAGGATAGATACGCAGTATTTT.

In this sample, this clonotype turned up many times. This beta chain slipped into a library made for alpha chains as a stray read, so its size is not meaningful. The CDR3 DNA sequence: TGTGCCAGCAGCTTAGTCGGGAACACCGGGGAGCTGTTTTTT. This gives the protein CASSLVGNTGELFF. The chain joins TRBV7-2 to TRBJ2-2; D gene uncertain. This CDR3 comprises 14 residues. Germline CDR1 SGHTA, CDR2 FQGNSA. V lost 1 base, J lost 1 base, and 4 bases lay in between.

For this clonotype: For a library built for alpha chains, this beta chain is a stray read; little rests on its size. The chain employs TRBV4-2 and TRBJ1-2; TRBD1 might be the D (6 bases). Trimming removed 6 bases from V and 6 bases from J, with 14 bases in between. CDR3 length: 13 amino acids. Germline values: CDR1 LGHNA, CDR2 YNFKEQ. CDR3 sequence reads: CASRGGRGDGYTF. In nucleotides, the CDR3 is TGTGCCAGCAGAGGTGGCAGGGGCGATGGCTACACCTTC.

This clonotype was counted a few times. A library prepared for alpha chains yielded this beta chain as an off-target read; its size is of little meaning. The chain's CDR3 is CASSLAGGENEQFF. DNA for the CDR3: TGTGCCAGCTCACTAGCGGGGGGGGAAAATGAGCAGTTCTTC. The chain joins TRBV6-1 to TRBJ2-1; 13 positions agree with TRBD2. This CDR3 comprises 14 residues. With 8 bases clipped from V and 7 bases from J, the junction kept 5 bases outside the gene matches. In germline, CDR1 is MNHNS, CDR2 SASEGT.

At least ten counts were recorded for this clonotype. This beta chain is a stray read from a library made for alpha chains; its abundance is not meaningful. This chain uses TRBV7-9 with TRBJ1-1, with D hard to call. Germline-derived CDR1 and CDR2 are SEHNR and FQNEAQ (reference sequence). Trimming pared 1 base from V and 6 bases from J, leaving 9 bases between. The CDR3 loop spans 13 amino acids. The CDR3 DNA sequence: TGTGCCAGCAGCTTAGGGGCTCTTTCTGAAGCTTTCTTT. Translating gives CASSLGALSEAFF.

This clonotype has only a few counts. A library prepared for alpha chains yielded this beta chain as an off-target read; its size is of little meaning. The rearrangement uses TRBV30 and TRBJ2-7; TRBD1 matches at 9 bases. The ends lost 0 bases at V and 3 bases at J; junction bases unmatched: 3. The CDR3 spans 14 residues. In germline, CDR1 is GTSNPN, CDR2 SVGIG (reference sequence). The CDR3 nucleotides read TGTGCCTGGAGTGTACAGGGGGCGAGCTACGAGCAGTACTTC. It is translated as CAWSVQGASYEQYF.

At least ten counts were recorded for this clonotype. This beta chain was picked up by a library intended for alpha chains and is off target, so its count carries little meaning. The gene calls are TRBV7-2 and TRBJ2-3; D is ambiguous. CDR1 and CDR2 from the germline V gene are SGHTA and FQGNSA. Trimming cost V 1 base and J 8 bases, with 13 bases left between them. The CDR3 has 14 residues. The CDR3 protein is CASSLGRAGGTQYF. The CDR3 DNA sequence: TGTGCCAGCAGCTTAGGGCGTGCCGGTGGTACGCAGTATTTT.

Ten or more counts support this clonotype. This beta chain appears as a stray read in a library generated for alpha chains; its size is not informative. V and J are TRBV6-2 or TRBV6-3 and TRBJ2-3, with D tentatively TRBD1 or TRBD2 (6 bases each). V was cut by 2 bases and J by 6 bases, with 15 bases left in between. Germline V gene lookup returns CDR1 MNHEY and CDR2 SVGEGT. The CDR3 has 15 residues. CDR3 nucleotide sequence: TGTGCCAGCAGTTACACGACTTTCGGGGGCGATACGCAGTATTTT. As protein: CASSYTTFGGDTQYF.